The present entry profiles one TCR beta chain with its context. Its antigen is not yet known. From each donor, an approximately 2.5 ml peripheral blood sample was collected into PAXgene tubes and kept at -80 degrees C. Without T cell sorting, total RNA was isolated from whole blood using the PAXgene blood miRNA kit on an automated QIAcube. Peripheral blood from monozygotic twin pairs concordant or discordant for inflammatory bowel disease was subjected to deep TCRalpha and TCRbeta repertoire profiling with unique molecular barcoding. Smoking habits were recorded for all twin pairs, and each individual was classified as a current, former or never smoker. This sample is part of a study of monozygotic twins with inflammatory bowel disease (dated by TCRdb to between 2018 and 2021). Study-level background: In total, roughly 28 monozygotic twin pairs made up the full study: 19 Danish pairs, all IBD-discordant, plus nine German pairs, of which four were IBD-concordant and five were IBD-discordant. Within discordant pairs, disease-associated traits were sought mainly by comparing IBD patients with their genetically identical healthy co-twins. Each individual had, on average, about 151 000 unique TCRalpha sequences and 181 000 unique TCRbeta sequences available for analysis.

The library was made by 5' RACE. The input for every TCR library was approximately 3,500 ng of total RNA. For each sample, cDNA synthesis was carried out in eight separate reactions using SMARTScribe reverse transcriptase. During cDNA synthesis, template switching was used to introduce unique molecular identifiers that contained a 6-nucleotide sample barcode. TCRalpha and TCRbeta cDNA was amplified in two nested PCRs of 16 and 9 cycles, and bead purification was carried out after each PCR. Before amplification, the cDNA was treated with uracil DNA-glycosylase and purified using the QIAquick PCR purification kit. The second PCR was the step at which Illumina TruSeq-compatible adapters and sample-specific barcodes were added. Library quality and concentration were checked on TapeStation and Qubit, and libraries were pooled at around 5 ng each. The pooled libraries were sequenced with 2 x 100 bp reads and custom sequencing primers on an Illumina HiSeq2500 single-index Rapid Run. The study's processing was this. MiGEC version 1.2.6 was used for UMI-based consensus assembly to correct PCR and sequencing errors. MiXCR version 2.1.1 handled V(D)J alignment, clonotype assembly and CDR3 extraction. Normalisation of gene usage, clonotype sharing and MAIT/NKT TCR abundance was achieved by analysing the top 1000, 10 000 and 20 000 clonotypes per sample. After downsampling to 27 000 UMIs, diversity was calculated as the inverse Simpson index using the vegan R package. Paired Mann-Whitney U tests were applied to discordant twin pairs, with Benjamini-Hochberg correction for multiple testing. One entry per CDR3 protein sequence results from the TCRdb reprocessing of the reads, with DNA left out. TCRdb, rather than the study authors, made the V and J calls. The sample's clone listing holds fewer than 200,000 distinct CDR3 sequences. The ten largest clones represent 2.8% of the sample.

Results the study describes overall, beyond this receptor: Measured by the inverse Simpson index, TCRbeta repertoire diversity was lower in IBD patients than in their healthy co-twins. Concordant and discordant twins showed no difference in repertoire similarity, possibly because of limited statistical power. Background noise and inter-individual variability may have been introduced into the repertoires by the differing immunosuppressive treatments among patients. Compared with healthy twins, IBD patients shared fewer clonotypes with other individuals, and the difference was most pronounced in patients with signs of disease activity. The analysis was unable to tell apart different T cell subtypes. No single strong signal or clonotype linked to IBD turned up in the results, so the idea that one exists was not supported.

The CDR3, from cysteine to phenylalanine, totals 14 residues. No DNA accompanies this entry. CDR1 MNHNS and CDR2 SASEGT were looked up in the germline V gene. The material sequenced was blood. The chain is encoded by TRBV6-1 joined to TRBJ1-1. The TCR sequence derives from a human donor with ulcerative colitis or Crohn's disease, or a healthy co-twin of an affected twin (not recorded which). The CDR3 protein is CASSLQHGDTEAFF.